This T cell receptor (beta chain) was recorded in a study of Graves' ophthalmopathy and Graves' hyperthyroidism. CDR1 is SGHNT and CDR2 is YENEEA in the germline V gene. Trimming left V 5 bases short and J 1 base short, with 17 bases between. The length of the CDR3 is 16 residues. The hyperthyroidism patients had a new diagnosis of under 2 months' duration and were aged 18 to 65. Findings of the study overall: The majority of expanded thyroid clonotypes above 0.001 frequency also occurred in blood.

Amplification targeted the TCR beta CDR3 regions, with RNA transcripts as the source material. RT-PCR with HTBI primers came first, then second-round multiplex PCR. A single record per CDR3 protein comes from TCRdb applying MiXCR to the multiplex PCR reads. The sample shows about 380,000 distinct CDR3 sequences, roughly 14% of them seen only once. This clonotype was seen repeatedly, ten times or more. Its antigen is not known. The sample taken for sequencing was peripheral blood. The TCR was taken from a woman aged 18-30 years with stable Graves' hyperthyroidism. V and J are TRBV11-3 and TRBJ1-1; D is uncertain. The DNA of the CDR3 is TGTGCCAGCAGCCCTCAGTACACAAAGGGGAACACTGAAGCTTTCTTT. Protein: CASSPQYTKGNTEAFF.